This TCR beta chain was retrieved from a study of blood T cell repertoires in COVID-19 (dated by TCRdb to the early 2020s). In the study overall: The collaborator samples originated in the United States, Italy and Spain and spanned the acute and convalescent phases of COVID-19. The material from the prospective study consisted of cDNA or gDNA derived from T cells, B-cell-depleted T cells, or PBMCs. The dataset comprised deeply sampled blood TCRbeta repertoires from subjects exposed to, actively infected with, or recovered from COVID-19. A freely available public database, intended as a resource for researchers studying the immune response to SARS-CoV-2, is where the repertoires were released. The samples were drawn from two sources: the first 160 participants of the ongoing ImmuneRACE study, and 1,200 or so subjects contributed by 6 global collaborators. The sample metadata nearly always contained a de-identified subject ID, COVID-19 status, age in years and sex. Where available, HLA class I and class II types were taken from metadata supplied by the sample provider and were not determined by assay-based typing. General study outcomes and caveats: How much clinical and demographic metadata was included differed by source and by participant, and the metadata was provided uncurated.

Reading from cysteine to phenylalanine, the CDR3 counts 16 amino acids. Left in the record is the CDR3 DNA by itself, 48 bases read in frame from the first base. As encoded in the germline V gene, CDR1 is KGHSH while CDR2 is LQKENI. Here V drops 5 bases and J drops 1 base, and the junction holds 9 bases not matched to any gene. Collaborating institutions collected whole blood in K2EDTA tubes following their own protocols. For TCRbeta analysis, collaborators shipped samples in one of three forms: frozen whole blood, isolated PBMCs, or DNA extracted from either of those sample types. With respect to this clone: What antigen it recognizes has not been identified. Per-base qualities were not stored, and no clone one base away is much larger.

TCRbeta CDR3 regions were amplified from genomic DNA by means of the immunoSEQ Assay, a bias-controlled multiplex PCR. From the authors' description of their analysis: The number of nucleated cells in each sample was estimated from the amplification of reference gene primers within the assay. Sequence reads were collapsed and filtered to measure the absolute abundance of every unique TCRbeta CDR3 rearrangement. Productive Simpson clonality was computed per sample as the square root of Simpson's diversity index over productive rearrangements. The table was pulled from immuneACCESS by TCRdb, which kept in-frame rearrangements only. Such tables lose some clones; where checked, under half of the loss comes from unresolved V genes, and the rest has no known cause. From that table come the V and J calls and clone size; the DNA was used to work out D and trimming. This sample comprises roughly 150,000 clones, roughly nine tenths of them detected only once. The leading ten clones occupy less than 6.5% of the sample.

Sequencing was performed on peripheral blood. The sequence is built from TRBV18 and TRBJ2-7; TRBD2 fits 9 bases in the junction. This receptor was obtained from a human donor in a cohort sampled during active COVID-19. The DNA sequence is given as TGTGCCAGCTCAAAAGAACTAGCGGGCGATTCCTACGAGCAGTACTTC. Translated, this is CASSKELAGDSYEQYF. The variable domain in full, with residues beyond the CDR3 obtained from the reference TRBV18 and TRBJ2-7 genes, is NAGVMQNPRHLVRRRGQEARLRCSPMKGHSHVYWYRQLPEEGLKFMVYLQKENIIDESGMPKERFSAEFPKEGPSILRIQQVVRGDSAAYFCASSKELAGDSYEQYFGPGTRLTVT.